This T cell receptor (beta chain) was recovered during a study of shared clonotypes between healthy human individuals. Germline V gene lookup returns CDR1 LGHNA and CDR2 YSLEER. This CDR3 is built from 17 residues. Trimming left V 8 bases short and J 6 bases short, with 28 bases between. In the authors' methods: Junction-only immunoSEQ data arrived without quality scores, meaning filtering differed. TCRdb keeps only in-frame clones here, not all; method: immunoSEQ multiplex PCR. Clone size and V and J calls were adopted from that table, with D and trimming inferred from the DNA. This table holds approximately 1,500,000 clones, 95% to 99% found once.

This sequence was found in a man aged 25-45 years in good health. What was sequenced was naive CD4+ T cells sorted from blood. Subset: CD45RA+ positively selected. The V gene is TRBV4-3, the J gene TRBJ1-2; D might be TRBD1 (5 bases). CDR3 in amino acids: CASHPSDGRTKGNGYTF. CDR3 bases: TGCGCCAGCCATCCCTCGGACGGCCGTACTAAGGGGAATGGCTACACCTTC.